The clone carrying this T cell receptor (beta chain) turned up a few times. This entry comes from a study of beta chain features in type 1 diabetes. The entirety of the isolated RNA underwent reverse transcription, so expressed TCRB transcripts were sequenced. Measured with immunoSEQ multiplex PCR; TCRdb has only the in-frame clones, and not every one. The sample gives roughly 230,000 clones, over 7.5% of which show up once; approximately 0.03% is in the top ten. V was clipped by 8 bases and J by 2 bases; unmatched bases: 7. This CDR3 is 14 amino acids long. Germline V gene data show CDR1 as ENHRY and CDR2 as SYGVKD.

This sequence was found in a woman aged 18-35 years in good health. Specimen: naive CD4+ T cells from blood. V gene TRBV10-3 combines with J gene TRBJ1-1; 8 bases align to TRBD1. CDR3 residues: CAISDGQGNTEAFF. The CDR3 DNA reads as TGTGCCATCTCCGACGGACAGGGAAACACTGAAGCTTTCTTT.